This is a list of T cell receptor beta chains from one sample in a study of blood T cell repertoires in COVID-19. Sequencing was performed with immunoSEQ multiplex PCR; in TCRdb, only in-frame clones are kept and a portion is missing. The data show about 150,000 clones, 70% to 90% seen once. Source material: peripheral blood. Every receptor here comes from an elderly man with COVID-19, enrolled during active disease. Both conserved end residues are part of each CDR3. Each record gives: clone size, D gene, CDR3 length, V gene, J gene, CDR3 protein, CDR3 DNA. D genes are given only for firm matches. Part of the rows lack a size; the others show once, few, many or a class for expanded clones.

>-|-|15|TRBV5-8|TRBJ1-5
CASSLPGVRNQPQHF
TGTGCCAGCAGCTTACCAGGGGTGAGGAATCAGCCCCAGCATTTT
>-|TRBD1|14|TRBV24-1|TRBJ1-2
CATSDPGQGDGYTF
TGTGCCACCAGTGACCCTGGACAGGGGGATGGCTACACCTTC
>-|-|11|TRBV12-3/TRBV12-4|TRBJ2-7
CASSSSYEQYF
TGTGCCAGCAGTTCGAGCTACGAGCAGTACTTC
>-|TRBD2|17|TRBV5-1|TRBJ2-1
CASSLDPAGGPGNEQFF
TGCGCCAGCAGCTTGGACCCAGCGGGGGGGCCTGGCAATGAGCAGTTCTTC
>-|-|13|TRBV6-5|TRBJ2-3
CASRRTILQPQYF
TGTGCCAGCAGACGGACAATTTTACAGCCCCAGTATTTT
>-|TRBD1|14|TRBV7-8|TRBJ1-1
CASRETGTGNSAFF
TGTGCCAGCAGAGAAACCGGGACAGGGAATTCGGCTTTCTTT
>-|-|14|TRBV7-9|TRBJ1-1
CASSRLGQNTEAFF
TGTGCCAGCAGCAGATTGGGACAGAACACTGAAGCTTTCTTT
>-|TRBD1|14|TRBV6-5|TRBJ2-5
CASSSTGSVETQYF
TGTGCCAGCAGCTCGACAGGGTCGGTAGAGACCCAGTACTTC
>-|TRBD1|15|TRBV19|TRBJ1-5
CATKLEGQGLQPQHF
TGTGCCACCAAACTAGAGGGACAGGGCCTTCAGCCCCAGCATTTT
>-|TRBD2|16|TRBV6-5|TRBJ2-7
CASSSPGLAGGYEQYF
TGTGCCAGCAGTTCCCCCGGACTAGCGGGGGGGTACGAGCAGTACTTC
>-|-|15|TRBV7-3|TRBJ2-2
CASSLFGTGGGELFF
TGTGCCAGCAGCTTATTTGGCACAGGTGGCGGGGAGCTGTTTTTT
>-|TRBD1|17|TRBV5-6|TRBJ2-2
CASSIDLRGQDTGELFF
TGTGCCAGCAGCATTGACCTCAGGGGGCAGGACACCGGGGAGCTGTTTTTT
>-|-|14|TRBV15|TRBJ2-3
CATSRLGPGDTQYF
TGTGCCACCAGCAGACTGGGCCCGGGGGATACGCAGTATTTT
>few|-|15|TRBV2|TRBJ1-4
CASTIGGRTNEKLFF
TGTGCCAGCACCATCGGTGGGAGGACTAATGAAAAACTGTTTTTT
>-|TRBD1|13|TRBV4-3|TRBJ1-2
CASSPTGVYGYTF
TGCGCCAGCAGCCCCACAGGGGTCTATGGCTACACCTTC
>once|-|16|TRBV2|TRBJ2-6
CASSETTYSGANVLTF
TGTGCCAGCAGTGAAACGACTTACTCTGGGGCCAACGTCCTGACTTTC
>-|-|13|TRBV3-1/TRBV3-2|TRBJ1-4
CASTFGFNEKLFF
TGTGCCAGCACCTTCGGGTTTAATGAAAAACTGTTTTTT
>-|TRBD2|14|TRBV10-3|TRBJ2-3
CAIGGAGGTDTQYF
TGTGCCATCGGGGGAGCGGGGGGCACAGATACGCAGTATTTT
>-|-|12|TRBV19|TRBJ1-3
CASTTSGNTIYF
TGTGCCAGTACAACTTCTGGAAACACCATATATTTT
>few|TRBD1|15|TRBV7-2|TRBJ1-6
CASSLLGTGNSPLHF
TGTGCCAGCAGCTTACTCGGGACAGGCAATTCACCCCTCCACTTT
>-|TRBD2|14|TRBV24-1|TRBJ2-1
CATSDPSGGDEQFF
TGTGCCACCAGTGATCCTAGCGGGGGGGATGAGCAGTTCTTC
>-|TRBD2|15|TRBV6-5|TRBJ2-6
CASSSGGAGANVLTF
TGTGCCAGCAGCTCCGGGGGGGCTGGGGCCAACGTCCTGACTTTC
>-|TRBD1|13|TRBV5-4|TRBJ1-2
CASSLLTGDGYTF
TGTGCCAGCAGCTTACTGACAGGGGATGGCTACACCTTC
>many|TRBD1|14|TRBV6-1|TRBJ1-2
CASSEGGTAYGYTF
TGTGCCAGCAGTGAAGGTGGGACAGCCTATGGCTACACCTTC
>-|TRBD1|15|TRBV19|TRBJ2-3
CASSIGTGVTDTQYF
TGTGCCAGTAGTATAGGGACAGGGGTAACAGATACGCAGTATTTT
>-|-|14|TRBV6-6|TRBJ2-7
CASSYSDNAGEQYF
TGTGCCAGCAGTTACTCGGACAACGCAGGAGAGCAGTACTTC
>-|TRBD1|14|TRBV7-8|TRBJ1-5
CASSLGTGNQPQHF
TGTGCCAGCAGCTTGGGGACAGGGAATCAGCCCCAGCATTTT
>-|TRBD1|16|TRBV13|TRBJ2-1
CASSPPRQGYYNEQFF
TGTGCCAGCAGCCCCCCCCGACAGGGTTACTACAATGAGCAGTTCTTC
>-|TRBD1|16|TRBV9|TRBJ2-3
CASSVGGQGVTDTQYF
TGTGCCAGCAGCGTAGGGGGACAGGGCGTCACAGATACGCAGTATTTT
>-|-|12|TRBV18|TRBJ2-5
CASSPMEETQYF
TGTGCCAGCTCACCAATGGAGGAGACCCAGTACTTC
>once|TRBD1|16|TRBV11-3|TRBJ2-2
CASSLRGTGGTGELFF
TGTGCCAGCAGCTTAAGAGGAACAGGGGGTACCGGGGAGCTGTTTTTT
>-|-|14|TRBV18|TRBJ2-7
CASSPGASSYEQYF
TGTGCCAGCTCACCAGGGGCGAGCTCCTACGAGCAGTACTTC
>-|TRBD1|16|TRBV13|TRBJ2-7
CASSLKPGQSLYEQYF
TGTGCCAGCAGCTTAAAACCGGGACAGAGCCTCTACGAGCAGTACTTC
>-|TRBD1|16|TRBV5-4|TRBJ1-6
CASSPGDSRIGSPLHF
TGTGCCAGCAGCCCGGGGGACAGCCGAATCGGGTCACCCCTCCACTTT
>-|-|15|TRBV6-2/TRBV6-3|TRBJ2-7
CASSEGREGAYEQYF
TGTGCCAGCAGCGAAGGACGAGAGGGGGCCTACGAGCAGTACTTC
>-|-|14|TRBV4-2|TRBJ1-5
CASSQDDSLQPQHF
TGTGCCAGCAGCCAAGATGACAGCCTTCAGCCCCAGCATTTT
>-|-|13|TRBV7-2|TRBJ1-2
CASSPHQGGGYTF
TGTGCCAGCAGCCCTCACCAGGGAGGAGGCTACACCTTC
>once|TRBD2|17|TRBV25-1|TRBJ2-1
CASSEYNPGLAGGEQFF
TGTGCCAGCAGTGAATATAATCCGGGACTAGCGGGGGGTGAGCAGTTCTTC
>once|-|13|TRBV7-3|TRBJ1-1
CASSQQSNTEAFF
TGTGCCAGCAGTCAACAGAGCAACACTGAAGCTTTCTTT
>-|-|13|TRBV2|TRBJ1-6
CASCTNHNSPLHF
TGTGCCAGCTGCACAAACCATAATTCACCCCTCCACTTT
>-|-|14|TRBV7-9|TRBJ1-1
CASRRDGSNTEAFF
TGTGCCAGCAGGCGTGACGGGTCGAACACTGAAGCTTTCTTT
>-|TRBD2|16|TRBV11-2|TRBJ2-5
CASSARYAGGPETQYF
TGTGCCAGCAGCGCCAGATATGCGGGGGGGCCAGAGACCCAGTACTTC
>-|-|14|TRBV5-5|TRBJ1-5
CASSLDRDNQPQHF
TGTGCCAGCAGCTTGGACAGAGACAATCAGCCCCAGCATTTT
>once|-|12|TRBV19|TRBJ1-3
CASIGVGNTIYF
TGTGCCAGTATCGGTGTGGGAAACACCATATATTTT
>-|-|15|TRBV5-4|TRBJ2-1
CASSTPAISYNEQFF
TGTGCCAGCAGCACTCCAGCGATATCATACAATGAGCAGTTCTTC
>-|-|15|TRBV19|TRBJ1-4
CASSMGGLANEKLFF
TGTGCCAGTAGTATGGGGGGGCTGGCTAATGAAAAACTGTTTTTT
>-|TRBD1|14|TRBV15|TRBJ1-2
CATSRQGGAYGYTF
TGTGCCACCAGCAGACAGGGGGGCGCCTATGGCTACACCTTC
>-|TRBD1|15|TRBV2|TRBJ1-2
CASSYIRDSNYGYTF
TGTGCCAGCAGCTACATCCGGGACAGTAACTATGGCTACACCTTC
>-|-|13|TRBV14|TRBJ1-2
CASSQGPGVGYTF
TGTGCCAGCAGCCAAGGGCCGGGGGTCGGCTACACCTTC
>-|-|13|TRBV27|TRBJ1-1
CASSPRLNTEAFF
TGTGCCAGCAGTCCCCGGTTGAACACTGAAGCTTTCTTT